Below, one T cell receptor (beta chain) is given with its context. Its cognate antigen is unknown. Clones were read by immunoSEQ multiplex PCR, and TCRdb kept only the in-frame ones, dropping some. The data contain some 94,000 clones, about 90% of them seen just once; the ten biggest clones take up 0.7% to 0.95%. Collection of blood occurred at baseline, at cycle 4 day 1, and at cycle 7 day 1. This sample stems from a study of OX40 agonist ivuxolimab in advanced cancers. Notes on the study in general: Specificity for antigen went undetermined in the expanded peripheral T cells. At 0.1 to 3.0 mg/kg and by week 6, CD4+ and CD8+ T cells in the blood had expanded clonally. In CD8+ T cells, expanded clones were on average more numerous than in CD4+.

V shed 5 bases, J shed 4 bases, and the junction held 4 bases outside the gene matches. The CDR3 spans 13 residues. Germline lookup yields CDR1 LGHNT and CDR2 FRNRAP. The TCR was taken from an adult with an advanced solid tumor such as melanoma, head and neck, liver or kidney cancer. Sequencing was performed on CD4+ or CD8+ T cells sorted from blood, taken in a trial of the OX40 agonist ivuxolimab. The chain uses TRBV12-5 and TRBJ2-5, with 7 bases identical to TRBD2. The CDR3 sequence: CASGRGSPETQYF. The CDR3 DNA reads TGTGCTAGTGGTCGCGGGAGCCCAGAGACCCAGTACTTC.